Listed here are 19 T cell receptor beta chains from one sample, sequenced in a study of blood T cells in healthy people across ages (dated by TCRdb to about 2015). Preparation of the library involved 5' RACE. Sequencing was performed on an Illumina HiSeq 2500. A second 7 to 11 cycle PCR used a sample-barcoded 5' primer and a J-beta primer mix. TCRdb itself trimmed the public reads at Q25 with fastp, ran MiXCR and retained productive beta chains. Merged by CDR3 protein, the rows form single entries marked with the most common genes and DNA. A total of more than 1 million distinct CDR3 sequences appear in this sample, 35% to 50% of them only once. The leading ten clones occupy over 15% of the sample. Material: blood. The receptors originated from an older woman in good health.

The chain has TRBV28 and TRBJ2-3; no reliable D call. Between the trimmed V and J ends, which lost 6 bases and 4 bases, there was a span of 8 bases. The CDR3 covers 12 residues. Germline V gene data show CDR1 as MDHEN and CDR2 as SYDVKM. CDR3: CASSINPDTQYF. The CDR3 coding sequence is TGTGCCAGCAGCATAAACCCAGATACGCAGTATTTT. Combining the CDR3 with reference TRBV28 and TRBJ2-3 gives the whole variable domain DVKVTQSSRYLVKRTGEKVFLECVQDMDHENMFWYRQDPGLGLRLIYFSYDVKMKEKGDIPEGYSVSREKKERFSLILESASTNQTSMYLCASSINPDTQYFGPGTRLTVL.

This clonotype has more than one count but fewer than ten. The CDR3 region is CASSLKVTDTQYF. DNA of the CDR3: TGCGCCAGCAGCTTAAAAGTCACAGATACGCAGTATTTT. The gene calls are TRBV4-1 and TRBJ2-3; D ambiguous. The CDR3 has 13 amino acids. V was trimmed by 5 bases and J by 2 bases, leaving 8 bases between them. Germline CDR1 is MGHRA and CDR2 is YSYEKL.

V gene TRBV27 combines with J gene TRBJ2-5; D possibly corresponds to TRBD2 (6 bases). Germline CDR1 is MNHEY and CDR2 is SMNVEV (reference sequence). V lost 5 bases to trimming and J lost 2 bases, with 21 bases between them. The CDR3 is made up of 17 amino acids. The chain's CDR3 is CASSPRGLGGNQETQYF. The CDR3 bases are TGTGCCAGCAGTCCCCGCGGGCTGGGAGGAAATCAAGAGACCCAGTACTTC.

The chain employs TRBV24-1 and TRBJ2-1, with D possibly being TRBD2 (5 bases). The CDR3 spans 16 residues. Per the germline V gene, CDR1 is KGHDR and CDR2 is SFDVKD. V dropped 4 bases and J dropped 9 bases, with 21 bases sitting between them. The CDR3: CATSDPWTGMTFEQFF. CDR3 nucleotides: TGTGCCACCAGTGACCCTTGGACCGGGATGACCTTTGAGCAGTTCTTC.

This clonotype was seen more than once but under ten times. The chain has TRBV27 and TRBJ2-7, with 8 bases that match TRBD2. CDR1 is MNHEY, CDR2 SMNVEV, per germline (reference sequence). J gave up 5 bases and V 0 bases, and 6 bases lay outside the gene matches. The CDR3 runs 15 residues. Here the CDR3 DNA reads TGTGCCAGCAGTTTATCCAGCGGGAGTGCCCACGAGCAGTACTTC. Amino acid sequence: CASSLSSGSAHEQYF.

V is TRBV28 and J is TRBJ2-1; D uncertain. Trimming took off 3 bases at V and 10 bases at J, with 16 bases between the two ends. The CDR3 runs 14 residues. Germline V gives CDR1 MDHEN, CDR2 SYDVKM. The CDR3 DNA is TGTGCCAGCAGTTTCCCCGTGCAGAAAGGGGAGCAGTTCTTC. It yields the protein CASSFPVQKGEQFF.

About this clonotype: This clone may be a read error of a much larger clone one base away. J is TRBJ2-7 and V is TRBV20-1; D gene unclear. The CDR3 length is 16 residues. Germline CDR1 and CDR2: DFQATT and SNEGSKA (reference sequence). Trimming left V 2 bases short and J 1 base short, with 18 bases between. CDR3 region: CSARKGSAVNSYEQYF. The CDR3 bases are TGCAGTGCTAGAAAAGGGTCGGCAGTAAATTCCTACGAGCAGTACTTC.

The V call is TRBV20-1, the J call TRBJ1-2; D is undetermined. Per germline, CDR1 DFQATT and CDR2 SNEGSKA (reference sequence). The V gene lost 1 base and the J gene lost 12 bases, with 15 bases spanning the gap. This CDR3 contains 12 residues. The CDR3 region has the DNA TGCAGTGCTAGAGTTGTAGATACTTTAAACACCTTC. Translating it yields CSARVVDTLNTF.

This clonotype was observed a few times. This chain connects TRBV28 to TRBJ2-5, with D possibly being TRBD2 (5 bases). The CDR3 contains 14 residues. Trimming took 10 bases from V and 5 from J, leaving 20 bases between them. Germline values: CDR1 MDHEN, CDR2 SYDVKM. Written as DNA, the CDR3 is TGTGCCACCGAACCGGGAAAGAGACGGGAGACCCAGTACTTC. Translating it yields CATEPGKRRETQYF.

This rearrangement joins TRBV30 to TRBJ2-7, with D tentatively TRBD2 (5 bases). V lost 3 bases to trimming and J lost 5 bases, with 17 bases between them. In germline, CDR1 is GTSNPN, CDR2 SVGIG (reference sequence). This CDR3 region has 14 residues. CDR3: CAWSTRPPRDEQYF. The CDR3 nucleotides read TGTGCCTGGAGCACCAGACCACCGCGGGACGAGCAGTACTTC.

The V and J genes are TRBV29-1 and TRBJ2-1; TRBD2 aligns across 12 bases. The CDR3 covers 14 residues. Germline CDR1 is SQVTM and CDR2 is ANQGSEA. The V gene end was trimmed by 7 bases and the J gene end by 2 bases; junction bases not matched to a gene: 3. The CDR3 sequence is CSGRLAGAYNEQFF. Here the CDR3 DNA reads TGCAGCGGCCGACTAGCGGGAGCCTACAATGAGCAGTTCTTC.

V usage is TRBV29-1 and J usage is TRBJ2-1; 8 positions match TRBD2. The CDR3 is 13 amino acids. The J segment lost 7 bases and the V segment lost 6 bases, leaving 8 bases of the junction unmatched. CDR1 and CDR2 (germline): SQVTM, ANQGSEA. CDR3 region: CSVLGTRFNEQFF. CDR3 nucleotide sequence: TGCAGCGTCCTCGGGACTAGGTTTAATGAGCAGTTCTTC.

This clonotype was seen more than once but under ten times. The chain combines TRBV7-2 with TRBJ2-1, with D possibly TRBD1 on 5 matching bases. This CDR3 is built from 13 residues. The V end was cut by 2 bases, the J end by 7 bases, with 9 bases between. Germline V gives CDR1 SGHTA, CDR2 FQGNSA. CDR3 region: CASSLRQGNEQFF. In DNA form, the CDR3 reads TGTGCCAGCAGCTTACGTCAGGGTAATGAGCAGTTCTTC.

This sequence joins TRBV5-6 and TRBJ2-7, with D tentatively TRBD1 or TRBD2 (5 bases each). Per germline, CDR1 SGHDT and CDR2 YYEEEE. The CDR3 length is 16 residues. V dropped 0 bases and J dropped 5 bases, with 18 bases sitting between them. The CDR3 sequence: CASSLEGTASRDEQYF. The CDR3 nucleotides are TGTGCCAGCAGCTTGGAGGGGACCGCATCGCGCGACGAGCAGTACTTC.

The rearrangement links TRBV24-1 to TRBJ2-1; no clear D. The J call may be incorrect, as the DNA end agrees better with TRBJ2-7. Germline lookup yields CDR1 KGHDR and CDR2 SFDVKD. The CDR3 is made up of 15 amino acids. The CDR3, as DNA: TGTGCCACCAGTGATAACAGCCGCTCCTACAATGAGCAGTACTTC. This sequence encodes CATSDNSRSYNEQYF.

This clonotype was counted once. The V call is TRBV5-5, the J call TRBJ2-1; D remains ambiguous. Germline V lookup: CDR1 SGHKS, CDR2 YYEKEE (reference sequence). Trimming shortened V by 3 bases and J by 4 bases, and 17 bases separated the two germline ends. This CDR3 has 16 amino acids. The CDR3 DNA is TGTGCCAGCAGCTCCGGGTCTTCCATTAATTACAATGAGCAGTTCTTC. This translates into CASSSGSSINYNEQFF.

The rearrangement links TRBV24-1 to TRBJ2-2; 8 bases map to TRBD1. This CDR3 has 16 residues. V trimming: 5 bases; J trimming: 2 bases; junction bases outside the gene matches: 6. Germline V gene data show CDR1 as KGHDR and CDR2 as SFDVKD. CDR3 sequence reads: CATSALGQGNTGELFF. CDR3 nucleotides: TGTGCCACCAGTGCTCTCGGACAGGGTAACACCGGGGAGCTGTTTTTT.

The rearrangement joins TRBV20-1 to TRBJ2-3; D is unclear. From germline, CDR1 is DFQATT and CDR2 SNEGSKA (reference sequence). The CDR3 loop spans 12 amino acids. Deletions cut 6 bases from V and 1 base from J, with 8 bases between. CDR3 in DNA: TGCAGTGCCAATACCCGCACAGATACGCAGTATTTT. Its protein product is CSANTRTDTQYF.

This chain connects TRBV28 to TRBJ1-2, with 7 bases identical to TRBD1. Per the germline V gene, CDR1 is MDHEN and CDR2 is SYDVKM. This CDR3 comprises 13 residues. Trimming cost V 6 bases and J 8 bases; bases outside gene matches: 9. The CDR3 reads CASRLEGALGYTF. The CDR3 DNA follows: TGTGCCAGCAGATTAGAGGGGGCGCTCGGCTACACCTTC.